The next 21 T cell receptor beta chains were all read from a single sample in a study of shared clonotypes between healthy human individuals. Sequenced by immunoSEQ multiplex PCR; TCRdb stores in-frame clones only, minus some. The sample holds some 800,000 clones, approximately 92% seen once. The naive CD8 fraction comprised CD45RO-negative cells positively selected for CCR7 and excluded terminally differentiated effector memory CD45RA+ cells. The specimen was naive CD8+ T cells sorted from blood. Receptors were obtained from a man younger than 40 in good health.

The CDR3 loop reads CASSRPPGAGSSYNEQFF. CDR3 DNA sequence: TGTGCCAGCAGCCGACCTCCGGGGGCGGGGAGCTCCTACAATGAGCAGTTCTTC. This rearrangement joins TRBV7-6 to TRBJ2-1; D possibly uses TRBD1 or TRBD2 (6 bases each). Per germline, CDR1 SGHVS and CDR2 FNYEAQ. The germline V and J ends were trimmed by 5 bases and 0 bases, with 20 bases remaining between them. This CDR3 is 18 amino acids long.

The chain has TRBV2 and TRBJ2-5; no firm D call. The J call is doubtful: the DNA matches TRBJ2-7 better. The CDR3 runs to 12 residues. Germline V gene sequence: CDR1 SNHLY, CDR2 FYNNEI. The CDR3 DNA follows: TGTGCCAGCAGATGGGGAACCTACGAGCAGTACTTC. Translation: CASRWGTYEQYF.

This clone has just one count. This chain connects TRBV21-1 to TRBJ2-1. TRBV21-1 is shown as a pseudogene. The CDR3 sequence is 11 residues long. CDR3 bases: TGTGCCAGCACCTCGAACAATGAGCAGTTCTTC. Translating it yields CASTSNNEQFF.

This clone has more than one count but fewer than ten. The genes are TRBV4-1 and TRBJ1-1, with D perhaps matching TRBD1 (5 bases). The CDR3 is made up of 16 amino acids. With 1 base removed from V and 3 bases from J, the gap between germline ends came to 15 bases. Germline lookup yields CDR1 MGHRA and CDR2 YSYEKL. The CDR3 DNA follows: TGCGCCAGCAGCCAAGTTGCAGGGCGATTGGACACTGAAGCTTTCTTT. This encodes CASSQVAGRLDTEAFF.

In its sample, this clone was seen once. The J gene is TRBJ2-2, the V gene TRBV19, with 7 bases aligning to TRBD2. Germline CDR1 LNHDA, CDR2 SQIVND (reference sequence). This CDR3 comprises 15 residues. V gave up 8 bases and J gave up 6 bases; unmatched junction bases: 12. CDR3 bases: TGTGCCAGTGGTAGAGGGCGGGAGATCGCCGGGGAGCTGTTTTTT. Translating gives CASGRGREIAGELFF.

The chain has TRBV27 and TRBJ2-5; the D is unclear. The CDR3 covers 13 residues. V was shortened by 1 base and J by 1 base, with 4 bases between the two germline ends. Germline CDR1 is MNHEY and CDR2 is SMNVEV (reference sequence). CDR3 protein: CASSLWGQETQYF. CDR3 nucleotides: TGTGCCAGCAGTTTATGGGGCCAAGAGACCCAGTACTTC.

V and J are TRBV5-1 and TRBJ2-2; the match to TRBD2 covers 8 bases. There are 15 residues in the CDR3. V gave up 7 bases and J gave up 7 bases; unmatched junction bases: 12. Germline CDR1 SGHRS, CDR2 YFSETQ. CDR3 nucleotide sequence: TGCGCCAGCCGCGACATTAGCGGGAACGACGGGGAGCTGTTTTTT. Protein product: CASRDISGNDGELFF.

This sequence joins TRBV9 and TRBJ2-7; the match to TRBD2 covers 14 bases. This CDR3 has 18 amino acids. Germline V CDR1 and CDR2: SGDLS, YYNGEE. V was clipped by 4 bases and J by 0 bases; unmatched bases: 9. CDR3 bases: TGTGCCAGCAGCCCAGCCGGACTAGCGGGAGGACACTCCTACGAGCAGTACTTC. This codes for CASSPAGLAGGHSYEQYF.

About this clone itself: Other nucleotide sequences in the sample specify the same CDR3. The CDR3 here is CASSQEGTGAKNIQYF. The CDR3 DNA sequence: TGCGCCAGCAGCCAAGAAGGGACAGGGGCCAAAAACATTCAGTACTTC. The chain employs TRBV4-1 and TRBJ2-4, with 9 nucleotides matching TRBD1. V trimming: 0 bases; J trimming: 1 base; junction bases outside the gene matches: 1. CDR1 MGHRA and CDR2 YSYEKL come from the germline V gene. The CDR3 extends over 16 amino acids.

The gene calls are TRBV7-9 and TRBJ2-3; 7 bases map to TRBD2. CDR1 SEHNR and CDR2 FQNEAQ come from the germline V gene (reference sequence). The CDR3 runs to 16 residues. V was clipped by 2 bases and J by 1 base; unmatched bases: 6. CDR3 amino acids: CASSLWEGARTDTQYF. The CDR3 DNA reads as TGTGCCAGCAGCTTATGGGAGGGAGCCCGCACAGATACGCAGTATTTT.

The CDR3 nucleotides are TGTGCCACCAGAAGGGAGAAAAGGGACGGCAACACTGAAGCTTTCTTT. This translates into CATRREKRDGNTEAFF. V and J are TRBV15 and TRBJ1-1, with TRBD1 as a possible D gene (5 bases). The CDR3 runs 16 residues. V lost 6 bases to trimming and J lost 2 bases, with 19 bases between them. Germline V CDR1 and CDR2: LNHNV, YYDKDF (reference sequence).

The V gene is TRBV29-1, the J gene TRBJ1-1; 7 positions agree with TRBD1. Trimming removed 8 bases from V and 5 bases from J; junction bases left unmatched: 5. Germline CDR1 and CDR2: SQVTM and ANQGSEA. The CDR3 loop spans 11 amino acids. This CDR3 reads CSTPGGTEAFF. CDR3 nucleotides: TGCAGCACTCCAGGGGGTACTGAAGCTTTCTTT.

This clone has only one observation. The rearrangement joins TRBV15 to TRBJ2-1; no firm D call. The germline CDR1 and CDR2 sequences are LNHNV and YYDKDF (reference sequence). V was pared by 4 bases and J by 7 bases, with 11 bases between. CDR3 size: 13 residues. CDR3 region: CATSIYRSNEQFF. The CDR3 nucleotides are TGTGCCACCAGCATTTATCGGTCAAATGAGCAGTTCTTC.

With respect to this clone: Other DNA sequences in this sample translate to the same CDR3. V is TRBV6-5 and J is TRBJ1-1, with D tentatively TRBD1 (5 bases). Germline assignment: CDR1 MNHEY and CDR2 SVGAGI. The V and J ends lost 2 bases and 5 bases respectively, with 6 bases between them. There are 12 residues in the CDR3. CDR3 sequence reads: CASSYAGTEAFF. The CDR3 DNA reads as TGTGCCAGCAGTTACGCAGGGACTGAAGCTTTCTTT.

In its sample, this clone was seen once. The CDR3 DNA follows: TGTGCCATCAGTCAGACTACCGGGACAGGGATCAACTATGGCTACACCTTC. Its translation: CAISQTTGTGINYGYTF. The chain employs TRBV10-3 and TRBJ1-2; 9 bases align to TRBD1. Germline trimming cut 5 bases from V and 2 bases from J; bases unmatched to any gene: 12. CDR3 length equals 17 residues. CDR1 ENHRY and CDR2 SYGVKD come from the germline V gene.

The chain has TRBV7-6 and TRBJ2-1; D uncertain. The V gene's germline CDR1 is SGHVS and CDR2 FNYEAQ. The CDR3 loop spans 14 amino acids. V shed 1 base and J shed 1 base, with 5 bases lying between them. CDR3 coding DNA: TGTGCCAGCAGCTTAGGGAGTTCCTACAATGAGCAGTTCTTC. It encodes CASSLGSSYNEQFF. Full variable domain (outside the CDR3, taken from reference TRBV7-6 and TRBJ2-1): GAGVSQSPRYKVTKRGQDVALRCDPISGHVSLYWYRQALGQGPEFLTYFNYEAQQDKSGLPNDRFSAERPEGSISTLTIQRTEQRDSAMYRCASSLGSSYNEQFFGPGTRLTVL.

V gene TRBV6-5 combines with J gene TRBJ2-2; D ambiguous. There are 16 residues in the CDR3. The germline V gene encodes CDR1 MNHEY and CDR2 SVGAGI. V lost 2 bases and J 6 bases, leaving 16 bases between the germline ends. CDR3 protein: CASSYEATRTPGELFF. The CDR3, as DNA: TGTGCCAGCAGTTACGAGGCGACGAGAACTCCCGGGGAGCTGTTTTTT.

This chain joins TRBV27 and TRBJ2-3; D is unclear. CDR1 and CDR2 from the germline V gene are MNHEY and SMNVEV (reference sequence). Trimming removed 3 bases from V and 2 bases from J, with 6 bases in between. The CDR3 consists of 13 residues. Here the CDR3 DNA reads TGTGCCAGCAGTTTCATTCCCACAGATACGCAGTATTTT. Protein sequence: CASSFIPTDTQYF.

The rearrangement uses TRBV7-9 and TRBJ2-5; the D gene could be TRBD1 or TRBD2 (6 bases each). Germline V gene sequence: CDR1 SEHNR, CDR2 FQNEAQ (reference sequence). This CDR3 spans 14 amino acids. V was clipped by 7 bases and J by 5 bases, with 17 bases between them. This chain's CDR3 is CASTQGGSDETQYF. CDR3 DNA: TGTGCCAGCACCCAAGGGGGGAGCGATGAGACCCAGTACTTC.

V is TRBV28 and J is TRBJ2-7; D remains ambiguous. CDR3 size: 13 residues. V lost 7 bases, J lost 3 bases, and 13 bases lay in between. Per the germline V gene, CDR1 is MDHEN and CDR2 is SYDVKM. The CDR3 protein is CASTPSIFYEQYF. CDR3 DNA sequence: TGTGCCAGCACACCCAGTATTTTCTACGAGCAGTACTTC.

CDR3 sequence reads: CASSQGSGLGTGELFF. For the CDR3, the DNA is TGCGCCAGCAGCCAAGGATCAGGGTTAGGCACCGGGGAGCTGTTTTTT. The chain couples TRBV4-3 to TRBJ2-2; tentatively, D is TRBD1 (5 bases). Trimming took off 1 base at V and 4 bases at J, with 13 bases between the two ends. In germline, CDR1 is LGHNA, CDR2 YSLEER. The CDR3 is made up of 16 amino acids.